Listed below are T cell receptor beta chains from one sample, sequenced in a study of T cell responses to AZD1222 COVID-19 vaccine. Sequencing used immunoSEQ multiplex PCR; TCRdb keeps in-frame clones, though not all of them. The sample lists 100,000 to 150,000 clones, around 92% seen once, with around 0.96% in the top ten. The sequencing here drew on peripheral blood, taken on day 0 of AZD1222 vaccination. These TCRs come from an adult in good health. The CDR3 runs from the conserved cysteine through the conserved F or W.

v_call cdr3_aa
TRBV30 CAWSVGPAPTDTQYF
TRBV11-3 CASSLSGSNTEAFF
TRBV28 CASRRFRGLSNTEAFF
TRBV2 CASNTGTGELFF
TRBV28 CASSFLPREGGSGNTIYF
TRBV27 CASSLWGTGSYEQYF
TRBV7-3 CASSQGNTGELFF
TRBV11-2 CASSWGLAGLYEQYF
TRBV29-1 CSVGGRFAEAFF
TRBV7-8 CASSSQVRSGNTIYF
TRBV6-5 CASSYSGSLPNTEAFF
TRBV24-1 CATSEWGNQPQHF
TRBV30 CAWSQERNQPQHF
TRBV6-5 CASHRNTEAFF
TRBV7-8 CASSYRQGHTEAFF
TRBV19 CASSRQGKMEETQYF
TRBV9 CASSVGQGAFYEQYF
TRBV5-1 CASSFSRARVADTQYF
TRBV28 CASSRGGFREKLFF
TRBV9 CASSVQLGSHHEQFF
TRBV19 CASTGGMTNTGELFF
TRBV5-1 CASSLVVQQETQYF
TRBV5-1 CASSLGGQLNTEAFF
TRBV21-1 CASSFGGTSGTEDTQYF
TRBV5-4 CASSFSGASGNTIYF
TRBV19 CASSTAIYDGQYTQYF
TRBV9 CASSVQGTDTQYF
TRBV11-2 CASSLEPSNTGELFF
TRBV5-1 CASSLWGKLNLNTEAFF
TRBV10-2 CASRQLAGNTGELFF
TRBV14 CASSQGVNLGQVVVQETQYF
TRBV2 CASVWDRAYEQYF
TRBV4-1 CASSRTGVGGYTF
TRBV10-3 CAISGPGQGALNEQFF
TRBV6-4 CASGAGAYNEQFF